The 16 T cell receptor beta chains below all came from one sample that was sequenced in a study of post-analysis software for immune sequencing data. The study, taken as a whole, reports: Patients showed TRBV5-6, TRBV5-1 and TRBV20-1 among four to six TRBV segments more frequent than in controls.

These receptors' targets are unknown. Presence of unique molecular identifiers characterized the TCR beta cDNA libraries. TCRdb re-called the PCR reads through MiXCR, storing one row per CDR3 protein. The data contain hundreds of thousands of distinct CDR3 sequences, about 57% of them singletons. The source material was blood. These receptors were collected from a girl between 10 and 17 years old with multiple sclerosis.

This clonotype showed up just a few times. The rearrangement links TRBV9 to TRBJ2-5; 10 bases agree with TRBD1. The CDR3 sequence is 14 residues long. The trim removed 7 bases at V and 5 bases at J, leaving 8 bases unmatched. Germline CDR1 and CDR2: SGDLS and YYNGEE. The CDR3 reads CASGGQGMLETQYF. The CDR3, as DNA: TGTGCCAGCGGGGGACAGGGGATGTTGGAGACCCAGTACTTC.

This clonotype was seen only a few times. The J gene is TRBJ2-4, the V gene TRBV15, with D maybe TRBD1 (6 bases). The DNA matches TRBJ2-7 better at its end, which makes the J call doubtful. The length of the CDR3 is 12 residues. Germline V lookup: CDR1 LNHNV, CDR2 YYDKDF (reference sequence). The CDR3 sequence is CATSSNRVEQYF. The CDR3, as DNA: TGTGCCACCAGCAGCAACAGGGTCGAGCAGTACTTC.

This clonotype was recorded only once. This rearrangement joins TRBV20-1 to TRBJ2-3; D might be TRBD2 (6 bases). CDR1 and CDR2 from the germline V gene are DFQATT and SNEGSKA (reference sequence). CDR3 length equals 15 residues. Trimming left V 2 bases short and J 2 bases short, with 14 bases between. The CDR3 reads CSARTGTRLTDTQYF. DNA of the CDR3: TGCAGTGCTAGAACCGGGACTCGCCTCACAGATACGCAGTATTTT.

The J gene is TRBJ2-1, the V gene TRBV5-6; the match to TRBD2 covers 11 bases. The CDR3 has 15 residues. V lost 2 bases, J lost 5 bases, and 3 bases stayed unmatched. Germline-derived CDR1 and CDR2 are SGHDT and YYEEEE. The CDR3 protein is CASSFGSGGDNEQFF. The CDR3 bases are TGTGCCAGCAGCTTCGGTAGCGGGGGGGACAATGAGCAGTTCTTC.

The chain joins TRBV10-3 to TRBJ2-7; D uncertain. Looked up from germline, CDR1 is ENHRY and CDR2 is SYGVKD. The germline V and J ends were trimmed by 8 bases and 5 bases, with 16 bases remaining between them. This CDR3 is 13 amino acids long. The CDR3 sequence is CAIRGVSFHEQYF. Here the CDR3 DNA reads TGTGCCATCCGAGGAGTGTCTTTCCACGAGCAGTACTTC.

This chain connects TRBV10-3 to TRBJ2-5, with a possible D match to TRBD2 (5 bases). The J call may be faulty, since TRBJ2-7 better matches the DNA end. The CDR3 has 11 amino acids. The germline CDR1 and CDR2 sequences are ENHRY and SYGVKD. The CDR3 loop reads CAISGRYEQYF. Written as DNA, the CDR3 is TGTGCCATCAGTGGGAGGTACGAGCAGTACTTC.

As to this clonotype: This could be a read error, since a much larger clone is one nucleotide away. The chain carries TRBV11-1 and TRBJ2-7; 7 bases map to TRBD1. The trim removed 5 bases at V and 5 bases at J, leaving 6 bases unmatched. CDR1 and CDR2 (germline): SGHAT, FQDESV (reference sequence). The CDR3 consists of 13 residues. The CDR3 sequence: CASSIDRDHEQYF. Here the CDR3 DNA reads TGTGCCAGCAGCATAGACAGGGACCACGAGCAGTACTTC.

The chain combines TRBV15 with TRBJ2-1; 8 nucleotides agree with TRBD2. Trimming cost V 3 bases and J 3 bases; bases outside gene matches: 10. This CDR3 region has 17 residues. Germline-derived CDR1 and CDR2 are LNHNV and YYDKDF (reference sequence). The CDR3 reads CATSSDSGTRVYNEQFF. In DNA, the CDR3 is TGTGCCACCAGCAGTGATTCCGGGACTAGAGTCTACAATGAGCAGTTCTTC. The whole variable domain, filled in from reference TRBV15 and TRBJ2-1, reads DAMVIQNPRYQVTQFGKPVTLSCSQTLNHNVMYWYQQKSSQAPKLLFHYYDKDFNNEADTPDNFQSRRPNTSFCFLDIRSPGLGDTAMYLCATSSDSGTRVYNEQFFGPGTRLTVL.

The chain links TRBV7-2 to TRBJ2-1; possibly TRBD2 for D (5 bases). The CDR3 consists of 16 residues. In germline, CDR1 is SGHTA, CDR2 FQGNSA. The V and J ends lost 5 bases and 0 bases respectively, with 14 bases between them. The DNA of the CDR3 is TGTGCCAGCAGCCTAAACCGAGGGAGCTCCTACAATGAGCAGTTCTTC. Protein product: CASSLNRGSSYNEQFF.

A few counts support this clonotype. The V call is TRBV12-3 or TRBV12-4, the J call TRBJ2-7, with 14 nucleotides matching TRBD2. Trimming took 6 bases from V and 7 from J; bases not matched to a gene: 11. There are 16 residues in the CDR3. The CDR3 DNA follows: TGTGCCAGCAGAAGACTAGCGGGAGGGCCCTCGGGAGAGCAGTACTTC. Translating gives CASRRLAGGPSGEQYF.

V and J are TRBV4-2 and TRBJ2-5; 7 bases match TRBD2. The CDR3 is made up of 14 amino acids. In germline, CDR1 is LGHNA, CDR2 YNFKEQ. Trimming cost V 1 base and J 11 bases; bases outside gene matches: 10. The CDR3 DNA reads TGTGCCAGCAGCCAAGCCGGCGGGGGTCGCGGGCAGTACTTC. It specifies CASSQAGGGRGQYF.

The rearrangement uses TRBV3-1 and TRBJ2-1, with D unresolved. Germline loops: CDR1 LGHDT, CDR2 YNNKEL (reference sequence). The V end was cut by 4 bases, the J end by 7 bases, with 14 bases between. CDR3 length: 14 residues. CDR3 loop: CASSLGRARNEQFF. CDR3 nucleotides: TGTGCCAGCAGCCTAGGACGGGCGCGGAATGAGCAGTTCTTC.

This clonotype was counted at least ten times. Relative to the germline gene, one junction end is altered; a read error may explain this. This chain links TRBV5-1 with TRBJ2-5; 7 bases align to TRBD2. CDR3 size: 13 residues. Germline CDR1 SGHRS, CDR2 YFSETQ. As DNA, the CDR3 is TGTGCCAGCAGTTTAGGCGGGGGAGAGACCCAGTACTTC. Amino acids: CASSLGGGETQYF. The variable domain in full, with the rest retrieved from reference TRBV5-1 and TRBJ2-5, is KAGVTQTPRYLIKTRGQQVTLSCSPISGHRSVSWYQQTPGQGLQFLFEYFSETQRNKGNFPGRFSGRQFSNSRSEMNVSTLELGDSALYLCASSLGGGETQYFGPGTRLLVL.

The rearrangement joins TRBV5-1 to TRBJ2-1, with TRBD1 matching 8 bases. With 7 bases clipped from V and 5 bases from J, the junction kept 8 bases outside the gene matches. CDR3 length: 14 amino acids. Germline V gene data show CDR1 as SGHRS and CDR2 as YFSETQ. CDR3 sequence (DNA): TGCGCCAGCCGAGGACAGGGTAGCCACAATGAGCAGTTCTTC. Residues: CASRGQGSHNEQFF. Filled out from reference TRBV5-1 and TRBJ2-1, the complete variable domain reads KAGVTQTPRYLIKTRGQQVTLSCSPISGHRSVSWYQQTPGQGLQFLFEYFSETQRNKGNFPGRFSGRQFSNSRSEMNVSTLELGDSALYLCASRGQGSHNEQFFGPGTRLTVL.

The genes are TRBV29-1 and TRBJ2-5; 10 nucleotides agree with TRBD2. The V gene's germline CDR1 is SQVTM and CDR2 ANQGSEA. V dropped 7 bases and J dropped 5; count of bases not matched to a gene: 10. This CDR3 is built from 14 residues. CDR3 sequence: CSARGGGLAETQYF. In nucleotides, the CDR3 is TGCAGCGCCCGAGGAGGGGGACTAGCGGAGACCCAGTACTTC.

DNA of the CDR3: TGCGCCAGCAGCCCTCGACCTGGCAGTAACACTGAAGCTTTCTTT. Translation gives CASSPRPGSNTEAFF. V is TRBV5-1 and J is TRBJ1-1; D is unclear. V gave up 4 bases and J gave up 2 bases, with 15 bases separating them. CDR1 is SGHRS, CDR2 YFSETQ, per germline. The CDR3 has 15 residues. The full variable domain, rest sourced from reference TRBV5-1 and TRBJ1-1, is KAGVTQTPRYLIKTRGQQVTLSCSPISGHRSVSWYQQTPGQGLQFLFEYFSETQRNKGNFPGRFSGRQFSNSRSEMNVSTLELGDSALYLCASSPRPGSNTEAFFGQGTRLTVV.